This TCR beta chain emerged from a study of identical twins. Study results and limitations: The study based its conclusions on cross-sectional statistical analysis and did not follow the same donors. There is a chance that invariant MAIT and iNKT cells partially muddied zero-insertion analyses.

V lost 5 bases to trimming and J lost 1 base; unmatched junction nucleotides: 6. The germline V gene has CDR1 LGHNT and CDR2 FRNRAP. The CDR3 is made up of 17 amino acids. This clonotype was counted only a few times. What it binds is unknown. A template switching step contributed a universal primer site, while unique molecular identifiers were present in the cDNA. TCRdb independently ran MiXCR on the 5' RACE reads; one entry per CDR3 protein. The sample records about 240,000 distinct CDR3 sequences, under 12% being singletons. Input material: memory T cells sorted from blood. This receptor was obtained from a man aged 50-60 years in good health. The V gene is TRBV12-5, the J gene TRBJ2-6; the match to TRBD1 covers 9 bases. As DNA, the CDR3 is TGTGCTAGTGGTCTATCGGGACAGGGTTCTGGGGCCAACGTCCTGACTTTC. Amino acid sequence: CASGLSGQGSGANVLTF.